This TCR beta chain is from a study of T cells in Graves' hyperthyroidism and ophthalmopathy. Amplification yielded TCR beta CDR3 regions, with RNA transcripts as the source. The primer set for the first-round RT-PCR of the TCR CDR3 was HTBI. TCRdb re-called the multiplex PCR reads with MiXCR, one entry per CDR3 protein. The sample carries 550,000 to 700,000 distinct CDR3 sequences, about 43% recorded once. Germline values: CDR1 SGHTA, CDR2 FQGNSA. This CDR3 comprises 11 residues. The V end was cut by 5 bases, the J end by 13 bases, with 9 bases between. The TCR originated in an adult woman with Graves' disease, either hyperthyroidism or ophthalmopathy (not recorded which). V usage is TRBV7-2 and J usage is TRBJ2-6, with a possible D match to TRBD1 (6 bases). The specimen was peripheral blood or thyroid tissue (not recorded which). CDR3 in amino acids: CASSPGTVLTF. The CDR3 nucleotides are TGTGCCAGCAGCCCCGGGACAGTCCTGACTTTC.